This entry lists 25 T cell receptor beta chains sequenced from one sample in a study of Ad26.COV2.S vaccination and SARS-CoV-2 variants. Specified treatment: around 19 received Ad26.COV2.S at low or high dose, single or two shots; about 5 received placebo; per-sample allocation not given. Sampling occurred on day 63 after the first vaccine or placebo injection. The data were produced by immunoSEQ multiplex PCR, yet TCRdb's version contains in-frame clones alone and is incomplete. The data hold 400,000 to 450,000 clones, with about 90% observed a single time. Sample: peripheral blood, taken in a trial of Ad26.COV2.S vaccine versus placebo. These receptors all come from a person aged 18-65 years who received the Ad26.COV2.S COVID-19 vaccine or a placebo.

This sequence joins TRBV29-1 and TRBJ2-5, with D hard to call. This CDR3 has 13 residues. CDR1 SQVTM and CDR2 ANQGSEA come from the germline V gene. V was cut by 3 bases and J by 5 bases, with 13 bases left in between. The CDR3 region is CSVDSFGPETQYF. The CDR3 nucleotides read TGCAGCGTTGATTCCTTCGGTCCCGAGACCCAGTACTTC.

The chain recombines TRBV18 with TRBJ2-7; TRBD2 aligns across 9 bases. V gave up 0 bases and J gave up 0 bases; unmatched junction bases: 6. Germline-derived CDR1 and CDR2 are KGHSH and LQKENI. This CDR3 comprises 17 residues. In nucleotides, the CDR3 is TGTGCCAGCTCACCACCGGGAGTAGCGGGAGCCTCCTACGAGCAGTACTTC. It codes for CASSPPGVAGASYEQYF.

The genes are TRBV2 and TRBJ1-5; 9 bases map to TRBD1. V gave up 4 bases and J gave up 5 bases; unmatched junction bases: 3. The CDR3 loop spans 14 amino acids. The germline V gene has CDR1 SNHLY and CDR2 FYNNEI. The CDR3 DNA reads TGTGCCAGCAGTGCTGGACAGGGGTATCAGCCCCAGCATTTT. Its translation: CASSAGQGYQPQHF.

The CDR3 DNA reads TGCGCCAGCAGCCCCACAGGGTTTAACACTGAAGCTTTCTTT. This sequence encodes CASSPTGFNTEAFF. The J gene is TRBJ1-1, the V gene TRBV5-1; D perhaps matches TRBD1 (6 bases). Deletions cut 4 bases from V and 2 bases from J, with 12 bases between. This CDR3 spans 14 amino acids. Germline V CDR1 and CDR2: SGHRS, YFSETQ.

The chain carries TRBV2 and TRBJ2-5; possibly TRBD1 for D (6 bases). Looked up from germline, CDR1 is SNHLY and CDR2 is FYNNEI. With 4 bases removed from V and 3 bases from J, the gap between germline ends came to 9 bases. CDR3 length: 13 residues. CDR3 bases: TGTGCCAGCAGTGGGACAGATAAAGAGACCCAGTACTTC. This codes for CASSGTDKETQYF.

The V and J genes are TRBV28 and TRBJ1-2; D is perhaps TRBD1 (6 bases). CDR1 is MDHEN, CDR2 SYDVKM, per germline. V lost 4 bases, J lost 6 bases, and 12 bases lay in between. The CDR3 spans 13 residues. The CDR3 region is CASSSGVRDGYTF. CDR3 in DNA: TGTGCCAGCAGTTCAGGGGTTAGGGATGGCTACACCTTC.

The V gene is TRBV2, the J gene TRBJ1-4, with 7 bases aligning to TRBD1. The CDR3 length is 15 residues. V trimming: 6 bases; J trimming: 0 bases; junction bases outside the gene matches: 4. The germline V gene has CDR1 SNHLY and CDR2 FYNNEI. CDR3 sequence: CASRLDRATNEKLFF. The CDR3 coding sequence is TGTGCCAGCAGACTCGACAGGGCAACTAATGAAAAACTGTTTTTT.

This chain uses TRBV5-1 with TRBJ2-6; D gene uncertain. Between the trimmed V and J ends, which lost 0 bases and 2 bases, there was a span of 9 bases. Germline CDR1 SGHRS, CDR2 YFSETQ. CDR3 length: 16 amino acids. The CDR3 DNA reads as TGCGCCAGCAGCTTGGCGTCCCAGCCTGGGGCCAACGTCCTGACTTTC. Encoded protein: CASSLASQPGANVLTF.

CDR3 residues: CASSYRQGTNYGYTF. The CDR3 region has the DNA TGTGCCAGCAGCTATAGACAGGGTACTAACTATGGCTACACCTTC. The chain combines TRBV7-2 with TRBJ1-2, with 7 bases identical to TRBD1. The CDR3 has 15 amino acids. J lost 0 bases, V lost 4 bases, and 5 bases had no gene match. CDR1 SGHTA and CDR2 FQGNSA come from the germline V gene.

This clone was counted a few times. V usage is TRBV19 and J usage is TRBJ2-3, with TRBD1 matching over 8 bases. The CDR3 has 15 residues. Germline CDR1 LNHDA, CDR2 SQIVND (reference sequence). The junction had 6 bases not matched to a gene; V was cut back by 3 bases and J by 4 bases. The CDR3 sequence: CASSISGGSADTQYF. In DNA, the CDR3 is TGTGCCAGTAGTATCTCAGGGGGCTCCGCAGATACGCAGTATTTT.

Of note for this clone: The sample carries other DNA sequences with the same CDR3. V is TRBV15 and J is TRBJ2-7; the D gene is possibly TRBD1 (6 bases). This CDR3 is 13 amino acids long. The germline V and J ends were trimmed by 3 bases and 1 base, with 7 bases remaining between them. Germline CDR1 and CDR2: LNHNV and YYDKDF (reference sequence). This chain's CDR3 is CATSRDRSYEQYF. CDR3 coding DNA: TGTGCCACCAGCAGGGACAGATCCTACGAGCAGTACTTC.

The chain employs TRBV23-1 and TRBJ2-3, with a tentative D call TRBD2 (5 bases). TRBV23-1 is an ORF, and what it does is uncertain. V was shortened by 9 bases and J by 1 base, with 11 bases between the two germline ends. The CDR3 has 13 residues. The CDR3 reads CARLAGGTDTQYF. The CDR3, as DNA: TGCGCCAGGCTAGCTGGGGGCACAGATACGCAGTATTTT.

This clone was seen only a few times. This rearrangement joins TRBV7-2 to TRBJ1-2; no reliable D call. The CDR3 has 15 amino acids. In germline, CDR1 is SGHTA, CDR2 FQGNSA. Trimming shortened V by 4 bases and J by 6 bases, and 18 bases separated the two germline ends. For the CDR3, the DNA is TGTGCCAGCAGCTCCTGGGCCCGGCGAGGAAATGGCTACACCTTC. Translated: CASSSWARRGNGYTF.

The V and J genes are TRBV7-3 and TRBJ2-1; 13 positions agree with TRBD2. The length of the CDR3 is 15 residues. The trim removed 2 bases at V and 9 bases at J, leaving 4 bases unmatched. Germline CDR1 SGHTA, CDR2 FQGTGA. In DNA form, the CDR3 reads TGTGCCAGCAGCTTAGGACTAGCGGGAGATGGTGAGCAGTTCTTC. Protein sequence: CASSLGLAGDGEQFF.

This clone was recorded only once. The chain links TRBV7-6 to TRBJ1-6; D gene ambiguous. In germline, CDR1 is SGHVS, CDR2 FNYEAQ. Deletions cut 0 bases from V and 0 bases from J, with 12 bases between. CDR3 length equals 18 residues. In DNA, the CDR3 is TGTGCCAGCAGCTTAGCCCCACCCAGTGACTCCTATAATTCACCCCTCCACTTT. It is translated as CASSLAPPSDSYNSPLHF.

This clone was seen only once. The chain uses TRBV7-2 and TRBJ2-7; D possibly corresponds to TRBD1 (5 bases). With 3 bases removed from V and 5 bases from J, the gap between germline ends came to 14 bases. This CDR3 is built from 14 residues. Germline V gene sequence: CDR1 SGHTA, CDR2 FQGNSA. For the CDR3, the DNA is TGTGCCAGCAGCTTGAGACAGACACCGCACGAGCAGTACTTC. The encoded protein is CASSLRQTPHEQYF.

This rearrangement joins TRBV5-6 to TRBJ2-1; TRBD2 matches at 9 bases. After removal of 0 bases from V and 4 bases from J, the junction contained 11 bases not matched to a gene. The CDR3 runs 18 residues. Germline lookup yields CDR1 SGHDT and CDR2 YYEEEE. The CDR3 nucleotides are TGTGCCAGCAGCTTGGGGCCGGGGGCTAGCGGGGAGTACAATGAGCAGTTCTTC. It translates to CASSLGPGASGEYNEQFF.

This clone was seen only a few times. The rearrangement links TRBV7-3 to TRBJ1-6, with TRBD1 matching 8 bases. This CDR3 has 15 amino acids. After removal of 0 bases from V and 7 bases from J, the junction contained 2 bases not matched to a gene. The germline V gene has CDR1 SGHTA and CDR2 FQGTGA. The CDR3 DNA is TGTGCCAGCAGCTTAACGACAGGGGTAAATTCACCCCTCCACTTT. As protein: CASSLTTGVNSPLHF.

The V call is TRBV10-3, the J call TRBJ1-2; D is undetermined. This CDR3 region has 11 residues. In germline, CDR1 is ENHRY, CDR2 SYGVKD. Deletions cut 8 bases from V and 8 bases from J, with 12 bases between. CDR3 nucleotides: TGTGCCATCTGGGGTGAGGGAGGCTACACCTTC. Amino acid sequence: CAIWGEGGYTF.

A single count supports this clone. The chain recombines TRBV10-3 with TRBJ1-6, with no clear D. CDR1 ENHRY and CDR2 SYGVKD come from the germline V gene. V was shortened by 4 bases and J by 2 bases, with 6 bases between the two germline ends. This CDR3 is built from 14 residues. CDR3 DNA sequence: TGTGCCATCAGTGCTGGAACCTATAATTCACCCCTCCACTTT. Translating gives CAISAGTYNSPLHF.

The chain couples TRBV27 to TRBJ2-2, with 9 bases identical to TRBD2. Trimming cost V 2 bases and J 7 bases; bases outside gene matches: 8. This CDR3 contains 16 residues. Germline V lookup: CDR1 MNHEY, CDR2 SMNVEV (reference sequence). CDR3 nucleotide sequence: TGTGCCAGCAGTTTAATAGCGGGAGTGGGGGGCGGGGAGCTGTTTTTT. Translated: CASSLIAGVGGGELFF.

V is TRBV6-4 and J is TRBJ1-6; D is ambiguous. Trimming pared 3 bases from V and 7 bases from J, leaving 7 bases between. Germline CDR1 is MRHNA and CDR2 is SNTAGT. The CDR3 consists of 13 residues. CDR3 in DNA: TGTGCCAGCAGTGAAAGACTAAATTCACCCCTCCACTTT. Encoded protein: CASSERLNSPLHF.

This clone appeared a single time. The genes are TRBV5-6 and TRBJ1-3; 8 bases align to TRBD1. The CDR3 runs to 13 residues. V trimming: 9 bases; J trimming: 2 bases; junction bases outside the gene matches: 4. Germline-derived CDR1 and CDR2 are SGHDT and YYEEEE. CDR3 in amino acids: CATGQGPGNTIYF. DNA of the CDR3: TGTGCCACCGGACAGGGACCTGGAAACACCATATATTTT. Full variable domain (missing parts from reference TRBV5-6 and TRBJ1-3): DAGVTQSPTHLIKTRGQQVTLRCSPKSGHDTVSWYQQALGQGPQFIFQYYEEEERQRGNFPDRFSGHQFPNYSSELNVNALLLGDSALYLCATGQGPGNTIYFGEGSWLTVV.

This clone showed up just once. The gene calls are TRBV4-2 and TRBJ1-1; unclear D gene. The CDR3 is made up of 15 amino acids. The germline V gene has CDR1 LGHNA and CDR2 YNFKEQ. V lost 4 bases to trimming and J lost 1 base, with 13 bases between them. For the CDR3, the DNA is TGTGCCAGCAGCCCCGTCAGTCTCCAGAACACTGAAGCTTTCTTT. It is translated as CASSPVSLQNTEAFF.

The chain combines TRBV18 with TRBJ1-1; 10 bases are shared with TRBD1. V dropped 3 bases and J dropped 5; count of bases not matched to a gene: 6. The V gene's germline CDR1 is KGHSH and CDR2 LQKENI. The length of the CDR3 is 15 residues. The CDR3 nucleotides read TGTGCCAGCTCACCGCCCGACAGGGGGCTGACTGAAGCTTTCTTT. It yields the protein CASSPPDRGLTEAFF.